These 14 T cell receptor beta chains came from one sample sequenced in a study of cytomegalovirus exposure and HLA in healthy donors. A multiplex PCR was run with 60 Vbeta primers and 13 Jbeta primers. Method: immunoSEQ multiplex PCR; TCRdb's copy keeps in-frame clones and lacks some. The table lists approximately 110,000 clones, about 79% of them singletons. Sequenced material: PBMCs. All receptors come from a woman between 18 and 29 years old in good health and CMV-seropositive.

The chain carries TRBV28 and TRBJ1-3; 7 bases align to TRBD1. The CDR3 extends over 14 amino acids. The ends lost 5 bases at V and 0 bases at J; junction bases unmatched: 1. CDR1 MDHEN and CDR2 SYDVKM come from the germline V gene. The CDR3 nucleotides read TGTGCCAGCAGTCAGGGGGGCTCTGGAAACACCATATATTTT. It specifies CASSQGGSGNTIYF.

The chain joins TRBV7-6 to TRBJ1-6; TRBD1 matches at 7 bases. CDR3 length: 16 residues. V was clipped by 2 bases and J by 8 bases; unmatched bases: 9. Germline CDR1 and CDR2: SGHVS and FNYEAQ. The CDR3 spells CASSLQPTGSYSPLHF. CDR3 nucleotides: TGTGCCAGCAGCTTACAACCGACAGGGTCTTATTCACCCCTCCACTTT.

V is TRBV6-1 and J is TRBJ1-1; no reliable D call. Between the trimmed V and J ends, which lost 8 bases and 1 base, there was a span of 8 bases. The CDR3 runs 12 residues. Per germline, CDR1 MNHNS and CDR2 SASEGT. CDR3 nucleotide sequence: TGTGCCAGCTCGGGATCGAACACTGAAGCTTTCTTT. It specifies CASSGSNTEAFF.

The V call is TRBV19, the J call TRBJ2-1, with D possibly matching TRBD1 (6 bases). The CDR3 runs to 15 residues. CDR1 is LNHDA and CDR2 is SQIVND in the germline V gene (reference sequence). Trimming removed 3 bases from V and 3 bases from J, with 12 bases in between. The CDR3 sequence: CASSIDPRGYNEQFF. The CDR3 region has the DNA TGTGCCAGTAGTATCGATCCCAGGGGCTACAATGAGCAGTTCTTC.

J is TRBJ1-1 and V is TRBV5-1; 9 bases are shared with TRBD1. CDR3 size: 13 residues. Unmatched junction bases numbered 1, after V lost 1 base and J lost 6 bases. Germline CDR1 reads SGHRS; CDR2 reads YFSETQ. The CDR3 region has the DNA TGCGCCAGCAGCTTGTGGACAGGGGCTGAAGCTTTCTTT. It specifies CASSLWTGAEAFF.

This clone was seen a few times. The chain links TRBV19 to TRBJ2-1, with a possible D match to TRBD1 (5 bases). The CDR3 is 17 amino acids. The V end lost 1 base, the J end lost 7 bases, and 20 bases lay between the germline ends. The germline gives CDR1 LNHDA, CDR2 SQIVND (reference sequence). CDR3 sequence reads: CASSIVHRREGVNEQFF. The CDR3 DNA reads TGTGCCAGTAGTATAGTACACCGCAGGGAAGGTGTGAATGAGCAGTTCTTC.

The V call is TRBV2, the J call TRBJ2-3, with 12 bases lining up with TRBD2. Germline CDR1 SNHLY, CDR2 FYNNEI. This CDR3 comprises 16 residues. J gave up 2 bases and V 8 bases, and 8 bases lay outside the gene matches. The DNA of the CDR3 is TGTGCCAGCGGGGATGGACTAGCGGGATTCACAGATACGCAGTATTTT. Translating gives CASGDGLAGFTDTQYF.

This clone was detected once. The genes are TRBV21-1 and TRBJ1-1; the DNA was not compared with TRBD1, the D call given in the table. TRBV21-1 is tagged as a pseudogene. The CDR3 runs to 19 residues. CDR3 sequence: CASSVAGAGQGEENTEAFF. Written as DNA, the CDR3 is TGTGCCAGCAGCGTGGCCGGCGCAGGACAGGGTGAGGAGAACACTGAAGCTTTCTTT.

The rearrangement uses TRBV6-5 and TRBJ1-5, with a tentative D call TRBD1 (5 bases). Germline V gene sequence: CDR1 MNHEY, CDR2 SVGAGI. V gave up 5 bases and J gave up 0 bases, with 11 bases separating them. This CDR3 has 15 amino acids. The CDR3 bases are TGTGCCAGCAGTCTCGGGGGTTATAGCAATCAGCCCCAGCATTTT. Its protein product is CASSLGGYSNQPQHF.

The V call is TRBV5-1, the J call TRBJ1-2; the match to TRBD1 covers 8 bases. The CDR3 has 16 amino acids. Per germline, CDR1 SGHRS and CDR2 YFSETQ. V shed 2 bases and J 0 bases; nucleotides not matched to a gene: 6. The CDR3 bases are TGCGCCAGCAGCTTAGGACAGGGCTCGTCTAACTATGGCTACACCTTC. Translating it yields CASSLGQGSSNYGYTF.

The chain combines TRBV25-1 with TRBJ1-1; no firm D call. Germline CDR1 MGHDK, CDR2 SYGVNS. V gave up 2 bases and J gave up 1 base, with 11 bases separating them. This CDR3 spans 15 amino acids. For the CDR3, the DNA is TGTGCCAGCAGTGAACACCGAGCCGGGAACACTGAAGCTTTCTTT. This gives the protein CASSEHRAGNTEAFF.

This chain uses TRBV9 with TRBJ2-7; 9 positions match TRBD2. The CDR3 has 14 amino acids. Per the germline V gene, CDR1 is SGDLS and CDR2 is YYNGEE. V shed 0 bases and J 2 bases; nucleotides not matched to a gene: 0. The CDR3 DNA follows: TGTGCCAGCAGCGTAGGCGGGGGGGCCTACGAGCAGTACTTC. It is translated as CASSVGGGAYEQYF.

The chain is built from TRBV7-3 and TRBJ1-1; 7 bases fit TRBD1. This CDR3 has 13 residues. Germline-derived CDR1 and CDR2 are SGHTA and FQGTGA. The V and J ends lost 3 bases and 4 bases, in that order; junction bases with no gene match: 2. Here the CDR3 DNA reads TGTGCCAGCAGCTTTCAGGGGGGCACTGAAGCTTTCTTT. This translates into CASSFQGGTEAFF.

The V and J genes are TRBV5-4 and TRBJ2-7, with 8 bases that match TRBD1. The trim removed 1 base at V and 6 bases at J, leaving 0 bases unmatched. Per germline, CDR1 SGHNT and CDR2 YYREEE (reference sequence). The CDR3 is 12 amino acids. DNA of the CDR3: TGTGCCAGCAGCTTGACAGGGGGCGAGCAGTACTTC. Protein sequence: CASSLTGGEQYF.